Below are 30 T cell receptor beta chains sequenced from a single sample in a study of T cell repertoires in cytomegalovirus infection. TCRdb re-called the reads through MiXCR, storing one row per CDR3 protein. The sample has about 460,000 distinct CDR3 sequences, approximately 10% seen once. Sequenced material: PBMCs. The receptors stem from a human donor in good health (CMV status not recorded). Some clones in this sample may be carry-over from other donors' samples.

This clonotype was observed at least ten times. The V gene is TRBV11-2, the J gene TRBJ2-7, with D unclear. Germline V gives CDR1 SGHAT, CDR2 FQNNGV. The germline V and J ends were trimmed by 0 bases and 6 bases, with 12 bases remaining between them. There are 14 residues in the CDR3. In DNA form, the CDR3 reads TGTGCCAGCAGCTTAGAAAGGGTCCCAATCGAGCAGTACTTC. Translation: CASSLERVPIEQYF.

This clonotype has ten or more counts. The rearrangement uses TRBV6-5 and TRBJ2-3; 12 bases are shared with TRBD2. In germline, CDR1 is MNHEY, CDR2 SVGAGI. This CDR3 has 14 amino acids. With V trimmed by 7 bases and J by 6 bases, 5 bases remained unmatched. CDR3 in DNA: TGTGCCAGCAACCGACTAGCGGGGGCTGATACGCAGTATTTT. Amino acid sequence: CASNRLAGADTQYF.

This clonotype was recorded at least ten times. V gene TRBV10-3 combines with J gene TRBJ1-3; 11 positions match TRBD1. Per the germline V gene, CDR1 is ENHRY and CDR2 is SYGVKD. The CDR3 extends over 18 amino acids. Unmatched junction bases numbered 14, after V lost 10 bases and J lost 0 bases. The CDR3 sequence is CATRSTGQGATSGNTIYF. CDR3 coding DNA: TGTGCCACGCGATCGACAGGACAGGGGGCGACCTCTGGAAACACCATATATTTT.

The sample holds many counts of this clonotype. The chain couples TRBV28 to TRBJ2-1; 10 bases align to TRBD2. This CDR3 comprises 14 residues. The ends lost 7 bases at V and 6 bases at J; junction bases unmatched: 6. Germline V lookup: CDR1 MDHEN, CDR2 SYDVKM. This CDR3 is CASTVTSGPNEQFF. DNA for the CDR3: TGTGCCAGCACCGTGACTAGCGGGCCCAATGAGCAGTTCTTC.

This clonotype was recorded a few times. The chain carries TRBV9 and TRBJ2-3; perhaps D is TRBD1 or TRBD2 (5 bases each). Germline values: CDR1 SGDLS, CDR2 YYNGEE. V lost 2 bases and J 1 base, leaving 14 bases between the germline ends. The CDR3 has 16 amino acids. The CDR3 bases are TGTGCCAGCAGCGTCCCTGTGGGACGTGGCACAGATACGCAGTATTTT. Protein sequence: CASSVPVGRGTDTQYF.

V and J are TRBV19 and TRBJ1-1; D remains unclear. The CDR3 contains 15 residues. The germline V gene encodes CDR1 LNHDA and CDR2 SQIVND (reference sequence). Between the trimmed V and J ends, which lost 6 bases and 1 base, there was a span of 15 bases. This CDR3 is CASRRGWERNTEAFF. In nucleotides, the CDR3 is TGTGCCAGTAGGCGCGGGTGGGAACGGAACACTGAAGCTTTCTTT.

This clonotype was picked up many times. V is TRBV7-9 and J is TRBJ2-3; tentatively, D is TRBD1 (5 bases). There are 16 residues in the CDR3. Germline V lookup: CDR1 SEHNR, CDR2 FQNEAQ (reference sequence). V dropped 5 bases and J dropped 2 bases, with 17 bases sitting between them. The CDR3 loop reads CASSQNLQGTTDTQYF. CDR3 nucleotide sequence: TGTGCCAGCAGCCAAAACTTGCAGGGAACCACAGATACGCAGTATTTT.

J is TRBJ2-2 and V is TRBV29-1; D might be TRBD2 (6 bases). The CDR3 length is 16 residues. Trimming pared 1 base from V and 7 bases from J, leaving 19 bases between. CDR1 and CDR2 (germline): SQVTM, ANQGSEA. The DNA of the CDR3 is TGCAGCGTTGAAGCTTCAAGGAGGGTGGTAGGCGGGGAGCTGTTTTTT. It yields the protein CSVEASRRVVGGELFF.

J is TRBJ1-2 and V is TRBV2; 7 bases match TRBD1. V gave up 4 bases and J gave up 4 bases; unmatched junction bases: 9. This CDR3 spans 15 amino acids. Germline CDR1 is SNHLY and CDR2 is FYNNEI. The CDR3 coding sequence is TGTGCCAGCAGTGCCTCCGGGACAGTAGCCTATGGCTACACCTTC. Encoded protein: CASSASGTVAYGYTF.

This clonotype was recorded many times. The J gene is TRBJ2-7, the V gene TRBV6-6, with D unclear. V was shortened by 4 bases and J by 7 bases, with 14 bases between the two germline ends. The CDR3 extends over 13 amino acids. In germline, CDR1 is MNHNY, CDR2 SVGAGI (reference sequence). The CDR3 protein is CASSSYNVGEQYF. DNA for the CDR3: TGTGCCAGCAGTTCTTACAATGTTGGGGAGCAGTACTTC.

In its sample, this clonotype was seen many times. The CDR3 DNA reads as TGTGCCACCAGCAGAGGACTAGCGGGAGGGGGGGGATACAATGAGCAGTTCTTC. Protein: CATSRGLAGGGGYNEQFF. V usage is TRBV15 and J usage is TRBJ2-1; 14 bases fit TRBD2. The germline V gene has CDR1 LNHNV and CDR2 YYDKDF (reference sequence). The CDR3 is made up of 18 amino acids. Trimming cost V 1 base and J 4 bases; bases outside gene matches: 6.

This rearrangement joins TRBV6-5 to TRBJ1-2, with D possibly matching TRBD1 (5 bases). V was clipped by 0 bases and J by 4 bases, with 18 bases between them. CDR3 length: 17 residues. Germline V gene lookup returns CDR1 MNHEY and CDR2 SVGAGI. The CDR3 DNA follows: TGTGCCAGCAGTTACTCGACGAGGAGAAGGGGAACCTATGGCTACACCTTC. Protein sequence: CASSYSTRRRGTYGYTF.

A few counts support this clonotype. The CDR3 protein is CASSVVSLPGYGYTF. The CDR3 coding sequence is TGTGCCAGCAGTGTTGTCTCCCTCCCTGGCTATGGCTACACCTTC. The rearrangement links TRBV2 to TRBJ1-2; no reliable D call. This CDR3 has 15 residues. The germline V and J ends were trimmed by 4 bases and 4 bases, with 16 bases remaining between them. The germline V gene has CDR1 SNHLY and CDR2 FYNNEI.

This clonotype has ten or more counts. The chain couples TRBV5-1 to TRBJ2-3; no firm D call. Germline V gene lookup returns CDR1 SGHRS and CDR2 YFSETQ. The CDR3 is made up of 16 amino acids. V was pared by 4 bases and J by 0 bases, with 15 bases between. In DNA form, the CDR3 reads TGCGCCAGCAGCCCGGTCTGGAGCAGAAGCACAGATACGCAGTATTTT. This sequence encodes CASSPVWSRSTDTQYF.

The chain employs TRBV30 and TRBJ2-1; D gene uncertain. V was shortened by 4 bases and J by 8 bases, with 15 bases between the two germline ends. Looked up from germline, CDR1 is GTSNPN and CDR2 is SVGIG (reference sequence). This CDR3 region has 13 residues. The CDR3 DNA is TGTGCCTGGATTCCTAGGAAAGTGGATGAGCAGTTCTTC. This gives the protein CAWIPRKVDEQFF.

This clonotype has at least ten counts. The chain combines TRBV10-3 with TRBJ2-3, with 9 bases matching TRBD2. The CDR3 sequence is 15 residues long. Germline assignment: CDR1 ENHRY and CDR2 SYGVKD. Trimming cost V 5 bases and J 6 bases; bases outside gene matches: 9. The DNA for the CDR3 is TGTGCCATCAGTTTGGGACTAGCCCTCATGGATACGCAGTATTTT. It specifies CAISLGLALMDTQYF.

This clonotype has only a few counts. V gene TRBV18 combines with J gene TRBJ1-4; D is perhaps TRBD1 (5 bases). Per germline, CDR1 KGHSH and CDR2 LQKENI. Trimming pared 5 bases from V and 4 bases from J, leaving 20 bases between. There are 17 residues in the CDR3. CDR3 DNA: TGTGCCAGCTCATCGGGACTATCGGCTACTATTAATGAAAAACTGTTTTTT. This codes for CASSSGLSATINEKLFF.

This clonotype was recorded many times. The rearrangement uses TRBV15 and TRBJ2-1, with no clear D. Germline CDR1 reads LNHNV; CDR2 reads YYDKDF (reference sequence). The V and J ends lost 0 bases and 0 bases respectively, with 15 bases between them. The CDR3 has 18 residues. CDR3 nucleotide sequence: TGTGCCACCAGCAGAGATGGGGTCGGCCAAAGCTCCTACAATGAGCAGTTCTTC. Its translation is CATSRDGVGQSSYNEQFF.

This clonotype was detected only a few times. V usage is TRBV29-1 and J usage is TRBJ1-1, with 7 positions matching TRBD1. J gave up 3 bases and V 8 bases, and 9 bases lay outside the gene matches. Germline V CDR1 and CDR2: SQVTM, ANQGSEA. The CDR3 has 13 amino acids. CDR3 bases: TGCAGCTCTCTTGGGACAGTCGACACTGAAGCTTTCTTT. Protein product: CSSLGTVDTEAFF.

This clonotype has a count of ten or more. The DNA of the CDR3 is TGTGCCAGCAGTGCCGGCCAGGTCACAGATACGCAGTATTTT. It is translated as CASSAGQVTDTQYF. This rearrangement joins TRBV2 to TRBJ2-3, with D unclear. CDR3 length: 14 amino acids. The V end lost 4 bases, the J end lost 2 bases, and 10 bases lay between the germline ends. Germline loops: CDR1 SNHLY, CDR2 FYNNEI.

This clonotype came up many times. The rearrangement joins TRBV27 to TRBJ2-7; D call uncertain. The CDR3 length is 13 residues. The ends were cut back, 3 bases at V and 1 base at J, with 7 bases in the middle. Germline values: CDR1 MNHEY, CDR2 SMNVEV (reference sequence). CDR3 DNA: TGTGCCAGCAGTTTGAGTCTATCCTACGAGCAGTACTTC. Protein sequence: CASSLSLSYEQYF.

The CDR3 is CASSLTGAGELFF. The CDR3 DNA is TGTGCCAGCAGTTTAACGGGGGCCGGGGAGCTGTTTTTT. The V and J genes are TRBV27 and TRBJ2-2, with a possible D match to TRBD2 (6 bases). The CDR3 has 13 amino acids. Germline-derived CDR1 and CDR2 are MNHEY and SMNVEV (reference sequence). V lost 2 bases, J lost 6 bases, and 7 bases lay in between.

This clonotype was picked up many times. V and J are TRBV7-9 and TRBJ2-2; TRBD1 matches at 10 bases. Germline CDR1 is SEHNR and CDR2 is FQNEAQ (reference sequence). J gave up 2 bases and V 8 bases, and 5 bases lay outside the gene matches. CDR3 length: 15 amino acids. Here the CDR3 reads CASFRDRGNTGELFF. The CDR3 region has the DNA TGTGCCAGCTTCAGGGACAGGGGCAACACCGGGGAGCTGTTTTTT.

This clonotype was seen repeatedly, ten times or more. The CDR3 loop reads CASSPGARGTEAFF. The CDR3 nucleotides read TGTGCCAGCAGCCCGGGGGCGCGGGGGACTGAAGCTTTCTTT. V and J are TRBV7-6 and TRBJ1-1; a possible D gene is TRBD1 (6 bases). The CDR3 consists of 14 residues. V gave up 5 bases and J gave up 5 bases, with 15 bases separating them. Germline CDR1 reads SGHVS; CDR2 reads FNYEAQ.

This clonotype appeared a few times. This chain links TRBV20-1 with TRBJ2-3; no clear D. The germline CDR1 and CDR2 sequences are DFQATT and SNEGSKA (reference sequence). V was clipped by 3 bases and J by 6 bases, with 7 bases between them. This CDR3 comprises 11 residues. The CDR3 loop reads CSARPGDTQYF. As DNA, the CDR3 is TGCAGTGCTAGGCCCGGGGATACGCAGTATTTT.

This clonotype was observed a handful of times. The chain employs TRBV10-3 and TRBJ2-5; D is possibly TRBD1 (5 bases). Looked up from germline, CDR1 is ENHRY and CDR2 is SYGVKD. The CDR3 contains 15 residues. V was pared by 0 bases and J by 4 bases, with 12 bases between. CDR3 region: CAISESTDGGETQYF. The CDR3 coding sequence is TGTGCCATCAGTGAGTCGACAGATGGTGGAGAGACCCAGTACTTC.

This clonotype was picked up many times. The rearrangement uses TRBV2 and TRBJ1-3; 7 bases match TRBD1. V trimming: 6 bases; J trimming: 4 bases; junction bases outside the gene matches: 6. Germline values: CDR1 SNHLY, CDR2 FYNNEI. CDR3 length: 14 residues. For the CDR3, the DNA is TGTGCCAGCAGGGCGACAGGGATCGGAAACACCATATATTTT. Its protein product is CASRATGIGNTIYF.

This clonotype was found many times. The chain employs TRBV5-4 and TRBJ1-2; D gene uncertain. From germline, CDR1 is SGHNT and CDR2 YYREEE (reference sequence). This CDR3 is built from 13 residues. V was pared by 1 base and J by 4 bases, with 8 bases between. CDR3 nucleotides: TGTGCCAGCAGCTTGCACGAATCCTATGGCTACACCTTC. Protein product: CASSLHESYGYTF.

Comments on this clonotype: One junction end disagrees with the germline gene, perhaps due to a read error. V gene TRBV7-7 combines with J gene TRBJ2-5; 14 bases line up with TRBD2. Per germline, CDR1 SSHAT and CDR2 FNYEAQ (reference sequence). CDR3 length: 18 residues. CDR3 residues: CASSLGLAGVKRGETQYF. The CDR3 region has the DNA TGTGCTAGCAGCCTGGGACTAGCGGGAGTAAAAAGAGGAGAGACCCAGTACTTC.

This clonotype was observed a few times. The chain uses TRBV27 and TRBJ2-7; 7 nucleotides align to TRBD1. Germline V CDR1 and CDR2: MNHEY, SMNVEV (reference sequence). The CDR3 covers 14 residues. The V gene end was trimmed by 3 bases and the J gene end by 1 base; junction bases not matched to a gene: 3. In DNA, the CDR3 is TGTGCCAGCAGTTTTGAGACAGGGTCCTACGAGCAGTACTTC. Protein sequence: CASSFETGSYEQYF.